This TCR beta chain emerged from a study of T cells after yellow fever vaccination. Study-wide points: Booster samples showed a return of most primary-vaccination clones (around 96% CD4, approximately 90% CD8). Peak timing came faster in the weaker secondary response, day 5 versus 15.

This clonotype was seen only a few times. The antigen is not known. The germline gives CDR1 MNHEY, CDR2 SVGAGI. CDR3 length equals 16 residues. The ends were cut back, 0 bases at V and 4 bases at J, with 16 bases in the middle. TCRdb re-called the 5' RACE reads through MiXCR, storing one row per CDR3 protein. The sample lists 400,000 or so distinct CDR3 sequences; around 6.4% were seen once. The clonotype comes from a man aged 25 to 40 who received the YFV17D yellow fever vaccine. The chain recombines TRBV6-5 with TRBJ2-7; TRBD2 is a possible D gene (6 bases). The specimen was PBMCs, collected 5 days after the yellow fever booster vaccination. The CDR3 region is CASSYSREGRGYEQYF. The CDR3 DNA is TGTGCCAGCAGTTACTCGAGAGAAGGGCGGGGATACGAGCAGTACTTC.